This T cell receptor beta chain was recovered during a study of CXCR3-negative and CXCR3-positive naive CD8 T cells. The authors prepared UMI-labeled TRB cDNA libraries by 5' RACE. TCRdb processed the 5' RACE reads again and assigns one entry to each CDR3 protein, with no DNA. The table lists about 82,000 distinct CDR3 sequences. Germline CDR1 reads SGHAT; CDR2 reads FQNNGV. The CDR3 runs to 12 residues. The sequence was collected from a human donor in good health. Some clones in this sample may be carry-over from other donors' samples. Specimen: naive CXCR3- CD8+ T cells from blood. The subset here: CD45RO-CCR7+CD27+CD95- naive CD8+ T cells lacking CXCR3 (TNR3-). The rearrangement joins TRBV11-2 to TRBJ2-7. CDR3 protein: CASSLDYSEQYF.